Only a few counts were recorded for the clone carrying this T cell receptor (beta chain). Its target is not known. These data originate in a study of T-cell memory formation after mild COVID-19. Study-level results: Later expanders leaned toward CD4+, whereas clones contracting from day 15 to 85 were balanced CD4/CD8.

CDR1 is SEHNR and CDR2 is FQNEAQ in the germline V gene (reference sequence). The CDR3 contains 13 residues. Trimming cost V 4 bases and J 6 bases, with 12 bases left between them. Researchers used 5'RACE with constant-segment primers to make TCR alpha and TCR beta cDNA libraries that carry sample barcodes and UMIs. Via MiXCR, TCRdb re-called the 5' RACE reads, giving one row per CDR3 protein. The sample carries about 210,000 distinct CDR3 sequences, 10% recorded once. This clonotype originated in a man aged 18 to 30 who had mild COVID-19 (a few samples of this study predate the infection). Cell type and time point are not known. V is TRBV7-9 and J is TRBJ1-2; D gene ambiguous. The material sequenced was PBMCs or a T cell subset sorted from them (not recorded which). CDR3 in amino acids: CASSSRGTDGYTF. The DNA of the CDR3 is TGTGCCAGCAGCTCCAGAGGTACAGATGGCTACACCTTC.